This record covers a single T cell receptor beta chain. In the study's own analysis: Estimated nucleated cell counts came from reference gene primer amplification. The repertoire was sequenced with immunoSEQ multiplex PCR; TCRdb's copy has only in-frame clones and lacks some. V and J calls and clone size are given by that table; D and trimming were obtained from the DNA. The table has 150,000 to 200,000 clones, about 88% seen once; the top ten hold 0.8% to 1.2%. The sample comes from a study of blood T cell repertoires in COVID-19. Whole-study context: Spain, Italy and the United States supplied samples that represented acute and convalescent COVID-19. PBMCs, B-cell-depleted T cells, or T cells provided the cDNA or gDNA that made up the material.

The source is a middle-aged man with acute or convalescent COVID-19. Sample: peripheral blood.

CDR3 bases: TGTGCCAGTAGTATTTGGACTAACTACGAGCAGTACTTC. Translated: CASSIWTNYEQYF. The rearrangement joins TRBV19 to TRBJ2-7, with D tentatively TRBD2 (6 bases). This CDR3 contains 13 residues. Looked up from germline, CDR1 is LNHDA and CDR2 is SQIVND (reference sequence). V was cut by 3 bases and J by 3 bases, with 9 bases left in between.